This T cell receptor (beta chain) is from a study of CD8+CD57+ T cells in acquired aplastic anemia. The sequenced patients had an expansion of CD8+CD57+ cells seen by flow cytometry. This clonotype was counted ten times or more. Its specificity is not known. The study, taken as a whole, reports: Shared by patients and controls, 25 to 30 CD8+ CDR3s were abundant in patients. CD8+ Simpson's diversity did not differ significantly between patients and controls.

The TCR beta profiling, which covered VDJ combination and CDR3 sequence, was carried out using genomic DNA as the template. TCRdb processed the reads anew with MiXCR; each CDR3 protein has one entry. The sample includes 150,000 to 200,000 distinct CDR3 sequences, roughly 43% of them seen just once. V lost 6 bases, J lost 8 bases, and 20 bases lay in between. CDR3 size: 15 residues. The sequenced sample was sorted CD4+, CD8+, or CD8+CD57+ T cells (not recorded which) from PBMCs. The rearrangement uses TRBV12-3 or TRBV12-4 and TRBJ1-5; a possible D gene is TRBD1 (6 bases). The receptor comes from a human donor with aplastic anemia. CDR3 nucleotides: TGTGCCAGCAGCCCTAGAGGACAGCAATACGAGCCCCAGCATTTT. Its protein is CASSPRGQQYEPQHF.